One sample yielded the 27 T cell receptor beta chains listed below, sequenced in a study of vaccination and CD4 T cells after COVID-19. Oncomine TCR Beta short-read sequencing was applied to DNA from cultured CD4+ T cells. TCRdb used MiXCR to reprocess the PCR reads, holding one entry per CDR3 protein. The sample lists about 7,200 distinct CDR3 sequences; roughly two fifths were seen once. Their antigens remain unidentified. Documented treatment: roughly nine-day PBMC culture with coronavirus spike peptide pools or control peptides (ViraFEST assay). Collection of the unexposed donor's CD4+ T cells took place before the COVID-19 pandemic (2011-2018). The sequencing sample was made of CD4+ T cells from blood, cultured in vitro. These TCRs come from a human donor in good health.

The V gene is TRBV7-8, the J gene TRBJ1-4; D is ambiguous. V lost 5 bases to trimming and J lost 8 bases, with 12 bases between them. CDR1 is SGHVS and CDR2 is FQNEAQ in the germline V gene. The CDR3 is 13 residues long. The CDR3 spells CASSRDWREKLFF. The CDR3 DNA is TGTGCCAGCAGCCGTGATTGGAGGGAAAAACTGTTTTTT.

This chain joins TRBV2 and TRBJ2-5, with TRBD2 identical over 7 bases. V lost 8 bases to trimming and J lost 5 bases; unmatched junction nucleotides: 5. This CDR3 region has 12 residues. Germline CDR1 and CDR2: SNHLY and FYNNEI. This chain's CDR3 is CASRGEWETQYF. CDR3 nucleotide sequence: TGTGCCAGCCGGGGGGAGTGGGAGACCCAGTACTTC. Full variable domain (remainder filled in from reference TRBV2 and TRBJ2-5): EPEVTQTPSHQVTQMGQEVILRCVPISNHLYFYWYRQILGQKVEFLVSFYNNEISEKSEIFDDQFSVERPDGSNFTLKIRSTKLEDSAMYFCASRGEWETQYFGPGTRLLVL.

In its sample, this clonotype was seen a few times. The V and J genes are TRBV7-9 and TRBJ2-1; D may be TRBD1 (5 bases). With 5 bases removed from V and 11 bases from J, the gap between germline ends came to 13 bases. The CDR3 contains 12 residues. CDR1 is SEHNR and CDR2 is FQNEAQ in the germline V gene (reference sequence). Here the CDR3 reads CASSRTDIKQFF. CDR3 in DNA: TGTGCCAGCAGCCGGACGGACATAAAGCAGTTCTTC.

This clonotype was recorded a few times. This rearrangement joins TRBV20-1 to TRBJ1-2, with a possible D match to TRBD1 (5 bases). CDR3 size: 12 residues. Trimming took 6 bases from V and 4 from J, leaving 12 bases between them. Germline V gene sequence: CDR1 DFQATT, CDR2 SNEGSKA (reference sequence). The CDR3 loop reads CSAETVSYGYTF. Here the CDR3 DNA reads TGCAGTGCCGAGACAGTTTCCTATGGCTACACCTTC.

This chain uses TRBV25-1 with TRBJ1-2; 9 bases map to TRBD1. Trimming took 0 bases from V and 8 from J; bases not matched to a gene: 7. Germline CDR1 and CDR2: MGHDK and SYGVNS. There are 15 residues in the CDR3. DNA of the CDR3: TGTGCCAGCAGTGAATATATGGGGACAGGGCAAGGCTACACCTTC. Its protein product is CASSEYMGTGQGYTF.

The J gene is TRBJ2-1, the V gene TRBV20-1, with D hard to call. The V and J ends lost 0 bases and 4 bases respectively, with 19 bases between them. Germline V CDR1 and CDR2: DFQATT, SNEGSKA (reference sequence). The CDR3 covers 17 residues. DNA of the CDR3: TGCAGTGCTAGAGATAGGGCTAGTCAAACCGTATACAATGAGCAGTTCTTC. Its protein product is CSARDRASQTVYNEQFF.

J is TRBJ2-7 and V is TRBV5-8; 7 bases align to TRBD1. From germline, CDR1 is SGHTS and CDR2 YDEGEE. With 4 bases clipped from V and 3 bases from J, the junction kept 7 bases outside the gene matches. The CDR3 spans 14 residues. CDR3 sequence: CASSLNRDSYEQYF. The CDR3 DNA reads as TGTGCCAGCAGCCTTAACAGGGACAGCTACGAGCAGTACTTC.

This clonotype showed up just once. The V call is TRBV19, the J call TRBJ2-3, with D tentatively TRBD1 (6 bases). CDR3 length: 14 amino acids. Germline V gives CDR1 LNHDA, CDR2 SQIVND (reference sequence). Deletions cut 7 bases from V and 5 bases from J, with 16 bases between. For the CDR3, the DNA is TGTGCCAGTACCCCAGGGGCCTCTGGAGATACGCAGTATTTT. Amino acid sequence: CASTPGASGDTQYF.

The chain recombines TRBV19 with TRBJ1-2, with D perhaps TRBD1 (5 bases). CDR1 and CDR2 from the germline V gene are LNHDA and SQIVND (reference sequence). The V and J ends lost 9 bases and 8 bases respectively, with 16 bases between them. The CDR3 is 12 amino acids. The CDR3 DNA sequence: TGTGCCAGCCTGGACGGGGCTTACGGCTACACCTTC. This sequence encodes CASLDGAYGYTF.

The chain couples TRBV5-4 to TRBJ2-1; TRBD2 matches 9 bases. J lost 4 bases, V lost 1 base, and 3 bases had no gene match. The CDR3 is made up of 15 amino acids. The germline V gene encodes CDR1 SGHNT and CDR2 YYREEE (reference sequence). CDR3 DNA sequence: TGTGCCAGCAGCTTGTACAGCGGGGGGTACAATGAGCAGTTCTTC. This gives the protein CASSLYSGGYNEQFF.

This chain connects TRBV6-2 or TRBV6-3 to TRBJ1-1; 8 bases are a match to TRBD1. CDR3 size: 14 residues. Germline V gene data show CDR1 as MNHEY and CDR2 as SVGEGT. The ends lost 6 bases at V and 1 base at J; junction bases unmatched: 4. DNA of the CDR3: TGTGCCAGCAGGTGGACAGGGACGAACACTGAAGCTTTCTTT. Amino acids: CASRWTGTNTEAFF.

The CDR3 DNA follows: TGTGCCAGCAGACGACAGGGGGCCGGCTCCTACGAGCAGTACTTC. The encoded protein is CASRRQGAGSYEQYF. The chain recombines TRBV28 with TRBJ2-7, with TRBD1 identical over 10 bases. V dropped 6 bases and J dropped 0; count of bases not matched to a gene: 5. The CDR3 loop spans 15 amino acids. Germline loops: CDR1 MDHEN, CDR2 SYDVKM.

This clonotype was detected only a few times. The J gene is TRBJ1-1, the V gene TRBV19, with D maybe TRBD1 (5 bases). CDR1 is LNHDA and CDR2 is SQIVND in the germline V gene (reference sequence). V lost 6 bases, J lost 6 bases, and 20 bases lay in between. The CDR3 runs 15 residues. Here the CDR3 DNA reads TGTGCCAGTAGCCTGTCGGAGGGGAGGACCCCTGAAGCTTTCTTT. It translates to CASSLSEGRTPEAFF.

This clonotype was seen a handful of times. The CDR3 DNA is TGTGCCACCAGCAGAGAGCTGGGGGCTAGCTATGGCTACACCTTC. It yields the protein CATSRELGASYGYTF. The chain carries TRBV15 and TRBJ1-2, with D maybe TRBD1 (6 bases). V dropped 0 bases and J dropped 4 bases, with 12 bases sitting between them. The germline V gene has CDR1 LNHNV and CDR2 YYDKDF (reference sequence). This CDR3 is built from 15 residues.

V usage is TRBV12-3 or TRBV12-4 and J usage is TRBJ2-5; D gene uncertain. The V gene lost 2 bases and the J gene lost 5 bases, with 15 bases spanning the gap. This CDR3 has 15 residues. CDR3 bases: TGTGCCAGCAGTTTAATGGGTCAAGGTTTGGAGACCCAGTACTTC. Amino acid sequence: CASSLMGQGLETQYF.

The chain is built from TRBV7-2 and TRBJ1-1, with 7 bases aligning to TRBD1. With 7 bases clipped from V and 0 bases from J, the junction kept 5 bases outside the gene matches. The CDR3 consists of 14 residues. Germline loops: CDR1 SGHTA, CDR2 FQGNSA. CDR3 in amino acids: CASTQTGLNTEAFF. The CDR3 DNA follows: TGTGCCAGCACCCAGACAGGGTTGAACACTGAAGCTTTCTTT.

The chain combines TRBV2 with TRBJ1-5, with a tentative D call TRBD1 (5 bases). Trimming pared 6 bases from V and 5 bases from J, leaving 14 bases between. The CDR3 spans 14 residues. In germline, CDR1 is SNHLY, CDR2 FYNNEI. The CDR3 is CASRTPDRYQPQHF. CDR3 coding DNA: TGTGCCAGCAGGACTCCCGACAGATATCAGCCCCAGCATTTT.

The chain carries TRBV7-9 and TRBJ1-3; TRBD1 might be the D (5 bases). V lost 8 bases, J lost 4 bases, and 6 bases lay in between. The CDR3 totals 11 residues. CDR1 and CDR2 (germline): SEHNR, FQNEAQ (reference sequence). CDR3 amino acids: CASGAGNTIYF. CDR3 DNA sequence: TGTGCCAGCGGGGCAGGAAACACCATATATTTT.

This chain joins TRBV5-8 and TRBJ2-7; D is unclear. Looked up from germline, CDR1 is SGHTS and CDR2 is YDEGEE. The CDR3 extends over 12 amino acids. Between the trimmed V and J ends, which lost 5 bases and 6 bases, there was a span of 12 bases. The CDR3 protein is CASRLKLREQYF. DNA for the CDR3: TGTGCCAGCAGATTGAAATTACGCGAGCAGTACTTC.

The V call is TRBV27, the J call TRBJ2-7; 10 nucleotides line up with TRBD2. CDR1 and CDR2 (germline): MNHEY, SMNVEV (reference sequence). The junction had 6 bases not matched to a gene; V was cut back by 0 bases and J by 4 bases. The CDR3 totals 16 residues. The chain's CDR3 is CASSLSMASGSYEQYF. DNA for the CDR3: TGTGCCAGCAGTTTATCGATGGCTAGCGGGAGTTACGAGCAGTACTTC.

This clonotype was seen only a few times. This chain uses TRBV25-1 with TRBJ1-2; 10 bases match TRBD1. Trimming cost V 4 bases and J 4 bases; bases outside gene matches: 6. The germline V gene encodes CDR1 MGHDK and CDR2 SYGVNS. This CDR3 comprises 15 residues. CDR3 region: CASSATGTGAYGYTF. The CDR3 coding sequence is TGTGCCAGCAGTGCAACCGGGACAGGGGCCTATGGCTACACCTTC.

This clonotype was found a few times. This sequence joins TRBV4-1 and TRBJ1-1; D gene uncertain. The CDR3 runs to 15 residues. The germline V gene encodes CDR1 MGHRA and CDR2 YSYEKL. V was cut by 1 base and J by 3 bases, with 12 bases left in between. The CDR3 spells CASSQVGIGYTEAFF. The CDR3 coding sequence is TGCGCCAGCAGCCAAGTCGGTATTGGTTACACTGAAGCTTTCTTT.

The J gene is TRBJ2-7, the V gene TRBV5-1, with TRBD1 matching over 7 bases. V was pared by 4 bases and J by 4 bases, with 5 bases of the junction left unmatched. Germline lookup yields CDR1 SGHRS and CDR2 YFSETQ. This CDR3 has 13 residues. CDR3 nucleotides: TGCGCCAGCAGCCTGGTACAGGGGTACGAGCAGTACTTC. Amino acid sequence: CASSLVQGYEQYF.

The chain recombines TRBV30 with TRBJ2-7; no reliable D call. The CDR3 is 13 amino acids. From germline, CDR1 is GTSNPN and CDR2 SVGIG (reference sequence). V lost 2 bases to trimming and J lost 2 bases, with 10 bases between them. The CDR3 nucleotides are TGTGCCTGGAGTAGTAGGGCAACCTACGAGCAGTACTTC. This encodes CAWSSRATYEQYF.

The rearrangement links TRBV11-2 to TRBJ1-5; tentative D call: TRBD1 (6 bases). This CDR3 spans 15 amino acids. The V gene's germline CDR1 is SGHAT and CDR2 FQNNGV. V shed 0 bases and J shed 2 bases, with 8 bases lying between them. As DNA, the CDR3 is TGTGCCAGCAGCTTAGAGACAGGCGGCAATCAGCCCCAGCATTTT. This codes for CASSLETGGNQPQHF.

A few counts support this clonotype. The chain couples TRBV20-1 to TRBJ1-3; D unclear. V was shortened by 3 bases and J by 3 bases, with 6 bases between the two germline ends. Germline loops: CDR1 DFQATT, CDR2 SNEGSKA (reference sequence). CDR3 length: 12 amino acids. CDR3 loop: CSARSYGNTIYF. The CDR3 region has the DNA TGCAGTGCTAGGTCCTATGGAAACACCATATATTTT.

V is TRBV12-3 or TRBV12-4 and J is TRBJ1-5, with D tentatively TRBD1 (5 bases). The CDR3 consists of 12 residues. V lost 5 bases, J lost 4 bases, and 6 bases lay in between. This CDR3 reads CASSRQNQPQHF. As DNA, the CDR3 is TGTGCCAGCAGTCGACAGAATCAGCCCCAGCATTTT.